Each of the 14 T cell receptor beta chains below was sequenced from the same sample in a study of blood T cell repertoires in COVID-19. The protocol was immunoSEQ multiplex PCR, while the TCRdb copy is restricted to in-frame clones and leaves out a portion. Counted here are about 150,000 clones, 80% to 90% occurring once; the ten biggest clones make up roughly 3.1%. Sequencing was performed on peripheral blood. The receptors were gathered from a man aged 55 to 70 with acute or convalescent COVID-19.

The chain combines TRBV5-4 with TRBJ1-6, with a weak D call TRBD1 (5 bases). CDR3 length equals 15 residues. Germline V gene sequence: CDR1 SGHNT, CDR2 YYREEE (reference sequence). Between the trimmed V and J ends, which lost 4 bases and 6 bases, there was a span of 14 bases. The chain's CDR3 is CASSRDFLGNSPLHF. As DNA, the CDR3 is TGTGCCAGCAGCCGGGACTTTCTTGGTAATTCACCCCTCCACTTT.

Here the CDR3 reads CASRISGYGYTF. The CDR3 DNA is TGCGCCAGCAGGATATCGGGCTATGGCTACACCTTC. The rearrangement uses TRBV5-1 and TRBJ1-2; D is unclear. Germline loops: CDR1 SGHRS, CDR2 YFSETQ. V gave up 5 bases and J gave up 4 bases, with 9 bases separating them. The CDR3 is 12 amino acids.

This chain links TRBV27 with TRBJ1-3, with D possibly being TRBD1 (5 bases). The V end lost 2 bases, the J end lost 4 bases, and 12 bases lay between the germline ends. The CDR3 consists of 15 residues. CDR1 is MNHEY, CDR2 SMNVEV, per germline (reference sequence). The CDR3 bases are TGTGCCAGCAGTTTAGGACAACGAGGAGGAAACACCATATATTTT. This codes for CASSLGQRGGNTIYF.

V usage is TRBV18 and J usage is TRBJ2-1; 10 positions match TRBD2. Per the germline V gene, CDR1 is KGHSH and CDR2 is LQKENI. V was clipped by 2 bases and J by 5 bases; unmatched bases: 12. This CDR3 contains 18 residues. The chain's CDR3 is CASSPTTGGSGGNNEQFF. The CDR3 DNA follows: TGTGCCAGCTCACCAACTACCGGGGGTAGCGGGGGGAACAATGAGCAGTTCTTC.

The rearrangement uses TRBV30 and TRBJ1-5; no clear D. Trimming left V 2 bases short and J 5 bases short, with 10 bases between. The CDR3 sequence is 13 residues long. The germline V gene encodes CDR1 GTSNPN and CDR2 SVGIG (reference sequence). CDR3 sequence reads: CAWSSSLDQPQHF. CDR3 in DNA: TGTGCCTGGAGTAGCTCACTAGATCAGCCCCAGCATTTT.

A single count supports this clone. This chain links TRBV19 with TRBJ1-4; D call uncertain. Germline assignment: CDR1 LNHDA and CDR2 SQIVND (reference sequence). V gave up 1 base and J gave up 0 bases, with 18 bases separating them. The CDR3 sequence is 19 residues long. The chain's CDR3 is CASSIVSIGWASTNEKLFF. CDR3 coding DNA: TGTGCCAGTAGTATAGTGTCCATAGGTTGGGCCTCAACTAATGAAAAACTGTTTTTT.

The V gene is TRBV5-1, the J gene TRBJ2-3, with 8 bases aligning to TRBD1. Germline CDR1 SGHRS, CDR2 YFSETQ. V lost 0 bases and J lost 4; bases outside the gene matches: 7. The CDR3 runs to 16 residues. The CDR3 coding sequence is TGCGCCAGCAGCTTGGGGACAGGGAGGAGGGCAGATACGCAGTATTTT. Its translation: CASSLGTGRRADTQYF.

V usage is TRBV5-1 and J usage is TRBJ2-5, with D possibly TRBD1 on 6 matching bases. V dropped 0 bases and J dropped 5 bases, with 11 bases sitting between them. This CDR3 has 14 amino acids. The germline gives CDR1 SGHRS, CDR2 YFSETQ. The CDR3: CASSLDRVRETQYF. CDR3 DNA sequence: TGCGCCAGCAGCTTGGACAGGGTGAGGGAGACCCAGTACTTC.

This chain connects TRBV6-2 or TRBV6-3 to TRBJ1-5, with 8 bases lining up with TRBD1. Trimming removed 6 bases from V and 5 bases from J; junction bases left unmatched: 3. CDR3 length equals 13 residues. Germline CDR1 is MNHEY and CDR2 is SVGEGT. CDR3 residues: CASSRGQDQPQHF. The CDR3 coding sequence is TGTGCCAGCAGCCGGGGACAGGATCAGCCCCAGCATTTT.

This chain links TRBV4-2 with TRBJ2-7, with 12 bases identical to TRBD2. V shed 4 bases and J 1 base; nucleotides not matched to a gene: 5. This CDR3 has 16 residues. Germline assignment: CDR1 LGHNA and CDR2 YNFKEQ. This CDR3 is CASSLGLAGLSYEQYF. For the CDR3, the DNA is TGTGCCAGCAGCCTTGGACTAGCGGGGCTTTCCTACGAGCAGTACTTC.

This clone appeared a few times. This chain connects TRBV7-8 to TRBJ1-5, with 8 bases matching TRBD1. The CDR3 is made up of 14 amino acids. Germline CDR1 reads SGHVS; CDR2 reads FQNEAQ. The V segment lost 6 bases and the J segment 6 bases; nucleotides outside the gene matches: 7. The CDR3 region has the DNA TGTGCCAGCAGGAGTGACAGGGGCTTTCAGCCCCAGCATTTT. Amino acids: CASRSDRGFQPQHF.

Concerning this clone: No DNA is shown, since the ends of the CDR3 on it are uncertain; the CDR3 is the one TCRdb lists. The CDR3 reads CASSPGAGATPGSCFF. This chain uses TRBV5-4 with TRBJ2-2; the table gives TRBD2 as D, unverified against the DNA. The CDR3 length equals 16 residues, ends included. Germline assignment: CDR1 SGHNT and CDR2 YYREEE (reference sequence).

The chain couples TRBV24-1 to TRBJ2-1, with a weak D call TRBD2 (5 bases). Germline V gene data show CDR1 as KGHDR and CDR2 as SFDVKD. Deletions cut 3 bases from V and 8 bases from J, with 31 bases between. The CDR3 covers 20 residues. The CDR3 sequence: CATSDPGNSHSVSSVDEQFF. In DNA form, the CDR3 reads TGTGCCACCAGTGATCCCGGGAACAGCCACTCAGTATCCTCTGTAGATGAGCAGTTCTTC.

A remark on this clone: The sample holds other DNA sequences that translate to the same CDR3. The V call is TRBV7-2, the J call TRBJ1-1; D is perhaps TRBD1 (6 bases). Between the trimmed V and J ends, which lost 1 base and 1 base, there was a span of 7 bases. CDR3 length equals 14 residues. Germline CDR1 is SGHTA and CDR2 is FQGNSA. CDR3 region: CASSLVGGNTEAFF. The CDR3 DNA follows: TGTGCCAGCAGCTTAGTAGGGGGGAACACTGAAGCTTTCTTT. Full variable domain (rest looked up from reference TRBV7-2 and TRBJ1-1): GAGVSQSPSNKVTEKGKDVELRCDPISGHTALYWYRQSLGQGLEFLIYFQGNSAPDKSGLPSDRFSAERTGGSVSTLTIQRTQQEDSAVYLCASSLVGGNTEAFFGQGTRLTVV.